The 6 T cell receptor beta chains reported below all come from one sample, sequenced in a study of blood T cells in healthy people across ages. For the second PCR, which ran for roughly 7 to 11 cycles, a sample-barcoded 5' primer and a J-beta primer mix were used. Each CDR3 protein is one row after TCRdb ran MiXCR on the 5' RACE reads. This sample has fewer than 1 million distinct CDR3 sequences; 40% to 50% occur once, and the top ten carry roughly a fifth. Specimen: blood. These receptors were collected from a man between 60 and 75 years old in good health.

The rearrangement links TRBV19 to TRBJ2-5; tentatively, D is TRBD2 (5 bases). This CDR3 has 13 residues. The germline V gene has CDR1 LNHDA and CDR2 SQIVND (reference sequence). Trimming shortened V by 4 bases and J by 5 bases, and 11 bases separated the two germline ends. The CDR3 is CASSKLVEETQYF. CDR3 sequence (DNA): TGTGCCAGTAGTAAACTAGTGGAGGAGACCCAGTACTTC.

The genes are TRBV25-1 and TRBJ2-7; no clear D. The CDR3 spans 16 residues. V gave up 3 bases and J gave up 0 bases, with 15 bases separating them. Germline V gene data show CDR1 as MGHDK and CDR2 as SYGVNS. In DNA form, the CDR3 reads TGTGCCAGCAGTGATTCCATACCCTCTGGCTCCTACGAGCAGTACTTC. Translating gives CASSDSIPSGSYEQYF.

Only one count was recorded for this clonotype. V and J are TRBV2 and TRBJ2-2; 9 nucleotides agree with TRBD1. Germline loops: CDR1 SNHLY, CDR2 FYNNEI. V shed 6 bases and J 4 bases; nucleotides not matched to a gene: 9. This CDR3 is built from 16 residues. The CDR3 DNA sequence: TGTGCCAGCAGCCCGTCTGGGACAGGGATCACCGGGGAGCTGTTTTTT. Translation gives CASSPSGTGITGELFF.

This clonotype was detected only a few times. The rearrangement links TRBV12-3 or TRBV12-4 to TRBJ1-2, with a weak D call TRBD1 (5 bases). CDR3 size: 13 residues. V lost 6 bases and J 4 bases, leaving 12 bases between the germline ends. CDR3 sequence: CASSQDSIYGYTF. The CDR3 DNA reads TGTGCCAGCAGCCAAGACAGTATCTATGGCTACACCTTC.

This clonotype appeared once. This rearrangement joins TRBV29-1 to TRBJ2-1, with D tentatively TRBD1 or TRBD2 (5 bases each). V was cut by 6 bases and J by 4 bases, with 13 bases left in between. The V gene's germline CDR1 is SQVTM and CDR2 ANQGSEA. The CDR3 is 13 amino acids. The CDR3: CSVVGESYNEQFF. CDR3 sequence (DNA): TGCAGCGTCGTAGGGGAGAGTTACAATGAGCAGTTCTTC.

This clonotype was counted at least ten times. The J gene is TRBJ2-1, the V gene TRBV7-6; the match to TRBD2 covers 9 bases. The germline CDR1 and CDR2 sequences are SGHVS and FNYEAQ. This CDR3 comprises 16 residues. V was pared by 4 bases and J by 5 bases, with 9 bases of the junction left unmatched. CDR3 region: CASSYRLAGRDNEQFF. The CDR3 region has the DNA TGTGCCAGCAGCTACCGTCTAGCGGGGAGGGACAATGAGCAGTTCTTC.